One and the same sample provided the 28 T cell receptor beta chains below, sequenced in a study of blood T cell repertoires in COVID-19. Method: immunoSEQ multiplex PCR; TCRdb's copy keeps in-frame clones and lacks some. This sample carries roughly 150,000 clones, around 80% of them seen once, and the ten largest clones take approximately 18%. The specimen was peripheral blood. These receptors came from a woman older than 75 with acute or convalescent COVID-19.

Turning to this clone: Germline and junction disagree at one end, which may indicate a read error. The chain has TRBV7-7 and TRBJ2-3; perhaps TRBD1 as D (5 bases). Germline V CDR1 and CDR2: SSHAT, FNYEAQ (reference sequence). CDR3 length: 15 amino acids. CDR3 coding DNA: TGTGCTAGCAGCTTAGAAGGGGCTGGGGCCGATACGCAGTATTTT. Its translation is CASSLEGAGADTQYF. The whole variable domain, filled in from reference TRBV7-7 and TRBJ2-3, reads GAGVSQSPRYKVTKRGQDVTLRCDPISSHATLYWYQQALGQGPEFLTYFNYEAQPDKSGLPSDRFSAERPEGSISTLTIQRTEQRDSAMYRCASSLEGAGADTQYFGPGTRLTVL.

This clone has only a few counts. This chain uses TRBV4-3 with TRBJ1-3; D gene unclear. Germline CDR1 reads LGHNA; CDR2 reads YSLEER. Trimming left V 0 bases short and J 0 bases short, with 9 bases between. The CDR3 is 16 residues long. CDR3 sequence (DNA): TGCGCCAGCAGCCAAGATACCCTACCCTCTGGAAACACCATATATTTT. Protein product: CASSQDTLPSGNTIYF.

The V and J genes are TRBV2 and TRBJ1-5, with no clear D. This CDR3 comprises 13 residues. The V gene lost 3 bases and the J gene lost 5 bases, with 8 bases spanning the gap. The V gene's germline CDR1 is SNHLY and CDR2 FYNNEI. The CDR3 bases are TGTGCCAGCAGTGATGGGGAGGATCAGCCCCAGCATTTT. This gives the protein CASSDGEDQPQHF.

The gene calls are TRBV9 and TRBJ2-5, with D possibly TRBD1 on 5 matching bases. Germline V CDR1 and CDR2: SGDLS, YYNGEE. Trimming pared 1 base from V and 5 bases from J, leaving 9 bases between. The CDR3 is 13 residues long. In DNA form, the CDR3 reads TGTGCCAGCAGCGTATCAGGGTATGAGACCCAGTACTTC. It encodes CASSVSGYETQYF.

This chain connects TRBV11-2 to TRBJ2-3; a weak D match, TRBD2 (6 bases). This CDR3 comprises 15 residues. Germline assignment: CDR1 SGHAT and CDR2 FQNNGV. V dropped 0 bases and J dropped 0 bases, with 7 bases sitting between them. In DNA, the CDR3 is TGTGCCAGCAGCTTAGACGGGGGAAGCACAGATACGCAGTATTTT. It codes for CASSLDGGSTDTQYF. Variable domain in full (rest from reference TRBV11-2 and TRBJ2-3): EAGVAQSPRYKIIEKRQSVAFWCNPISGHATLYWYQQILGQGPKLLIQFQNNGVVDDSQLPKDRFSAERLKGVDSTLKIQPAKLEDSAVYLCASSLDGGSTDTQYFGPGTRLTVL.

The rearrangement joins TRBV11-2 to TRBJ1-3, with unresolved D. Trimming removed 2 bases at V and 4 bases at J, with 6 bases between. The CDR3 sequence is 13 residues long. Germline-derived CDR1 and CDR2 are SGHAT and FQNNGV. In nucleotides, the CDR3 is TGTGCCAGCAGCTTAAACAGAGGAAACACCATATATTTT. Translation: CASSLNRGNTIYF.

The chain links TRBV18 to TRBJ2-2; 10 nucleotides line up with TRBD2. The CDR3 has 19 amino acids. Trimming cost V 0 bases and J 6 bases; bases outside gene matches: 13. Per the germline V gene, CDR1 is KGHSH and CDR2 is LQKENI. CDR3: CASSPPRASGSHGAGELFF. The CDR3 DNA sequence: TGTGCCAGCTCACCACCGAGGGCTAGCGGGAGCCACGGGGCCGGGGAGCTGTTTTTT.

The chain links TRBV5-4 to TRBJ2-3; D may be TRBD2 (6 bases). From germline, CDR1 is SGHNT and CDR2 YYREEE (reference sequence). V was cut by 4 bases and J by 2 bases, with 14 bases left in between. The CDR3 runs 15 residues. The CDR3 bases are TGTGCCAGCAGCCCTAGGGCGGGGACCACAGATACGCAGTATTTT. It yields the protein CASSPRAGTTDTQYF.

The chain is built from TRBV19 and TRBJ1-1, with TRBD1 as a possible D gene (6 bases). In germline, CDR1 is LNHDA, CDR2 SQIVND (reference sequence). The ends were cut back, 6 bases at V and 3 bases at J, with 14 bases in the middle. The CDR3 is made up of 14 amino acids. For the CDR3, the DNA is TGTGCCAGTAGACAGGGACCTACGGACACTGAAGCTTTCTTT. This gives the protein CASRQGPTDTEAFF.

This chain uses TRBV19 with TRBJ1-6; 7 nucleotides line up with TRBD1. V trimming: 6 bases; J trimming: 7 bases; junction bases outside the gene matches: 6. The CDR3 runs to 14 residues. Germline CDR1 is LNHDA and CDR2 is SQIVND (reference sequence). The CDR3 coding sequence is TGTGCCAGTAGACTGACAGGGAAAAATTCACCCCTCCACTTT. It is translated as CASRLTGKNSPLHF.

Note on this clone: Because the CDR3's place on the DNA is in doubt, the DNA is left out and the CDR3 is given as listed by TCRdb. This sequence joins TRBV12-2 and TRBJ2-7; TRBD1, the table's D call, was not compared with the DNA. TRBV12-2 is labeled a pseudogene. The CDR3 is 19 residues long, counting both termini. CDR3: CASRLKVGTGTGGLYEQYF.

CDR3 nucleotide sequence: TGTGCCAGCAGTGGAAGGGACATATTGAGAACTGAAGCTTTCTTT. As protein: CASSGRDILRTEAFF. The chain employs TRBV6-6 and TRBJ1-1; D might be TRBD1 (6 bases). V was shortened by 5 bases and J by 5 bases, with 18 bases between the two germline ends. This CDR3 has 15 amino acids. In germline, CDR1 is MNHNY, CDR2 SVGAGI (reference sequence).

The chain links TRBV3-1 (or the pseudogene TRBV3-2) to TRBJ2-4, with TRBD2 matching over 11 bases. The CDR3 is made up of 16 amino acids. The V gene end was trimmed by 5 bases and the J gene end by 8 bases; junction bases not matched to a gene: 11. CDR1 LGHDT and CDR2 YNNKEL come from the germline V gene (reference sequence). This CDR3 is CASSESRTSGLDIQYF. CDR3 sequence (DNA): TGTGCCAGCAGCGAAAGCCGGACTAGCGGGCTGGACATTCAGTACTTC.

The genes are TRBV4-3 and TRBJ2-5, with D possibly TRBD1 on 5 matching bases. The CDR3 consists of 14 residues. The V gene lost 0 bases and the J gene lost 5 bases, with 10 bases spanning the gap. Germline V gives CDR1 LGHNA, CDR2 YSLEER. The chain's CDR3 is CASSQEGDLETQYF. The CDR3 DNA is TGCGCCAGCAGCCAAGAAGGGGATTTGGAGACCCAGTACTTC.

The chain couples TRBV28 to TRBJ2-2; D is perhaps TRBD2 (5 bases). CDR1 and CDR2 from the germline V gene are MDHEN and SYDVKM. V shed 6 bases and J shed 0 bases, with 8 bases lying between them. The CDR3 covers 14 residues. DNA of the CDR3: TGTGCCAGCAGGAGGGCAGCGAACACCGGGGAGCTGTTTTTT. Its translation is CASRRAANTGELFF.

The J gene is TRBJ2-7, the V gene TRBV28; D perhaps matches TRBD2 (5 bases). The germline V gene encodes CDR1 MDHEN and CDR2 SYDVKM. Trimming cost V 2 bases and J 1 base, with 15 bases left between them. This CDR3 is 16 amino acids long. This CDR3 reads CASSLTGPSGSYEQYF. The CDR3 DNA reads TGTGCCAGCAGTTTAACGGGCCCTTCGGGGTCCTACGAGCAGTACTTC.

CDR3 in DNA: TGTGCCAGCAGCTCAGGCGGGACGGTAAACTCCTACGAGCAGTACTTC. This sequence encodes CASSSGGTVNSYEQYF. The rearrangement uses TRBV5-4 and TRBJ2-7; the D gene is possibly TRBD2 (6 bases). The germline CDR1 and CDR2 sequences are SGHNT and YYREEE (reference sequence). This CDR3 spans 16 amino acids. Trimming stripped 3 bases from V and 0 bases from J, with 16 bases between. Combining the CDR3 with reference TRBV5-4 and TRBJ2-7 gives the whole variable domain ETGVTQSPTHLIKTRGQQVTLRCSSQSGHNTVSWYQQALGQGPQFIFQYYREEENGRGNFPPRFSGLQFPNYSSELNVNALELDDSALYLCASSSGGTVNSYEQYFGPGTRLTVT.

The CDR3 loop is CASSEVRGWTEAFF. For the CDR3, the DNA is TGTGCCAGCAGTGAAGTTCGGGGGTGGACTGAAGCTTTCTTT. The chain couples TRBV6-1 to TRBJ1-1, with D perhaps TRBD1 (5 bases). Germline lookup yields CDR1 MNHNS and CDR2 SASEGT. This CDR3 comprises 14 residues. V was pared by 1 base and J by 5 bases, with 11 bases between.

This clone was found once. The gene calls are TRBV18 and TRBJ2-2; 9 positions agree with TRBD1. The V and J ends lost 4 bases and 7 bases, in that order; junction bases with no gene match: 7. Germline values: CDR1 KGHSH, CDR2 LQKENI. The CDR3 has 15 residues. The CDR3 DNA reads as TGTGCCAGCTCACTCCGGACAGGGGACTTCGGGGAGCTGTTTTTT. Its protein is CASSLRTGDFGELFF.

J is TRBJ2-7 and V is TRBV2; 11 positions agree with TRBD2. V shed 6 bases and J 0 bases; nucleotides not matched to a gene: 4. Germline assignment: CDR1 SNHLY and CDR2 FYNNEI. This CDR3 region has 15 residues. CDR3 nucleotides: TGTGCCAGCAGCCCTAGCGGGGGGAGCTCCTACGAGCAGTACTTC. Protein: CASSPSGGSSYEQYF.

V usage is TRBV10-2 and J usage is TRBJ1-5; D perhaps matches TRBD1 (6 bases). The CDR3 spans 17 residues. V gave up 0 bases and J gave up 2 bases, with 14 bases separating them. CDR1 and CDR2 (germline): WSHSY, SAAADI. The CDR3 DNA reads TGCGCCAGCAGTGAGTCGAGTGGGGGCGTCGGCAATCAGCCCCAGCATTTT. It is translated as CASSESSGGVGNQPQHF.

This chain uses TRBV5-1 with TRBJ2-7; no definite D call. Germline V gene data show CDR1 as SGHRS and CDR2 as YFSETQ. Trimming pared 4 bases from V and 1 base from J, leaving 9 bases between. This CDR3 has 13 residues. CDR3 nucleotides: TGCGCCAGCAGCGGAGACTTATCCTACGAGCAGTACTTC. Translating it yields CASSGDLSYEQYF.

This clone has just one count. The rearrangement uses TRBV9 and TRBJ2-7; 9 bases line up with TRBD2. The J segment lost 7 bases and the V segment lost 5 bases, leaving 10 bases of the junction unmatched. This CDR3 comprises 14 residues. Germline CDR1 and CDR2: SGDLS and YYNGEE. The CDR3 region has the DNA TGTGCCAGCAGTAGCGGGGGAGTTCCTCTTGAGCAGTACTTC. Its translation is CASSSGGVPLEQYF.

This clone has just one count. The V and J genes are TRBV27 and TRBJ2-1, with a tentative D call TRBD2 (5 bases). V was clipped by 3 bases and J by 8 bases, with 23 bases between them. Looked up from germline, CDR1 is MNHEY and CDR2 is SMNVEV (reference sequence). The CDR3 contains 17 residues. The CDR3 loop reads CASSFNSNGPSLYEQFF. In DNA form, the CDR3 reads TGTGCCAGCAGTTTTAATTCTAACGGTCCTAGCCTCTATGAGCAGTTCTTC.

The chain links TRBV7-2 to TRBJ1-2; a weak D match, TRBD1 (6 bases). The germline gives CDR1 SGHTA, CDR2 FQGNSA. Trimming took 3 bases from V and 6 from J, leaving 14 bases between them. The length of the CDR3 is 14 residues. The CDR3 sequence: CASSFIRGIDGYTF. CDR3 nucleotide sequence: TGTGCCAGCAGCTTCATTAGGGGGATAGATGGCTACACCTTC.

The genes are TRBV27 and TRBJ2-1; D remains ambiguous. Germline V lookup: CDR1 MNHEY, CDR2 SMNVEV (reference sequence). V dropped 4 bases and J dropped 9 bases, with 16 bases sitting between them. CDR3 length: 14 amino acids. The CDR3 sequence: CASSSILPGLEQFF. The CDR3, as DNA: TGTGCCAGCAGTTCGATCCTTCCCGGTCTTGAGCAGTTCTTC.

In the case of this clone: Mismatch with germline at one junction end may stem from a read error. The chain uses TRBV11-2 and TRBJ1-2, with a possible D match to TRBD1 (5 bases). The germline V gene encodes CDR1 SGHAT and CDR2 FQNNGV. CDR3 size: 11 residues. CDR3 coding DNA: TGTGCCAGCACCGAAGGGGAGGCGGGGTTCTTC. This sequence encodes CASTEGEAGFF.

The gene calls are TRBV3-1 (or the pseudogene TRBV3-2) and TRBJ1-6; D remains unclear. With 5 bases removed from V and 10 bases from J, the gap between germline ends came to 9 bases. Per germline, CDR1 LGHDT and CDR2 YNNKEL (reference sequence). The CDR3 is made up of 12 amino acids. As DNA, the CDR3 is TGTGCCAGCAGCGCGACGGGGTCACCCCTCCACTTT. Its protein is CASSATGSPLHF.